These 22 T cell receptor beta chains came from one sample sequenced in a study of blood T cell repertoires in COVID-19. Clones were sequenced by immunoSEQ multiplex PCR, and TCRdb holds only the in-frame ones, with some missing. Found here are about 26,000 clones, 65% to 85% of them singletons; the top ten hold 50% to 65%. The material sequenced was peripheral blood. The receptors stem from a man aged 50 to 59 with active or convalescent COVID-19.

The sample holds one count of this clone. The rearrangement links TRBV2 to TRBJ1-1; TRBD1 agrees at 7 bases. J was trimmed by 3 bases and V by 3 bases; bases with no gene match: 4. The CDR3 is 14 amino acids. From germline, CDR1 is SNHLY and CDR2 FYNNEI. The CDR3 DNA is TGTGCCAGCAGTGAGGACAGGAGGGACACTGAAGCTTTCTTT. It is translated as CASSEDRRDTEAFF.

The V call is TRBV7-9, the J call TRBJ1-4; 7 bases line up with TRBD1. V lost 4 bases, J lost 8 bases, and 13 bases stayed unmatched. CDR1 is SEHNR and CDR2 is FQNEAQ in the germline V gene (reference sequence). The CDR3 sequence is 16 residues long. CDR3 sequence reads: CASSSYQTGNYEKLFF. The DNA for the CDR3 is TGTGCCAGCAGCTCTTACCAGACAGGGAACTACGAAAAACTGTTTTTT. The entire variable domain, with the rest obtained from reference TRBV7-9 and TRBJ1-4, is as follows: DTGVSQNPRHKITKRGQNVTFRCDPISEHNRLYWYRQTLGQGPEFLTYFQNEAQLEKSRLLSDRFSAERPKGSFSTLEIQRTEQGDSAMYLCASSSYQTGNYEKLFFGSGTQLSVL.

This clone was found once. J is TRBJ2-5 and V is TRBV19; 12 positions agree with TRBD2. The CDR3 loop spans 16 amino acids. V lost 5 bases and J lost 7; bases outside the gene matches: 11. The germline gives CDR1 LNHDA, CDR2 SQIVND (reference sequence). This CDR3 reads CASSPQTSGGMGTQYF. DNA of the CDR3: TGTGCCAGTAGTCCCCAGACTAGCGGGGGTATGGGGACCCAGTACTTC.

V is TRBV30 and J is TRBJ1-5, with 7 positions matching TRBD1. The trim removed 5 bases at V and 3 bases at J, leaving 10 bases unmatched. The CDR3 has 15 amino acids. Per the germline V gene, CDR1 is GTSNPN and CDR2 is SVGIG (reference sequence). CDR3 sequence reads: CAWAQTGSLNQPQHF. As DNA, the CDR3 is TGTGCCTGGGCCCAGACAGGGTCCCTCAATCAGCCCCAGCATTTT.

V gene TRBV7-3 combines with J gene TRBJ1-1, with TRBD1 as a possible D gene (6 bases). The V end was cut by 0 bases, the J end by 8 bases, with 13 bases between. The CDR3 sequence is 14 residues long. Germline V gene sequence: CDR1 SGHTA, CDR2 FQGTGA. The CDR3 reads CASSLTGAGGEAFF. In DNA, the CDR3 is TGTGCCAGCAGCTTAACTGGCGCGGGGGGCGAAGCTTTCTTT.

The chain has TRBV30 and TRBJ1-4, with D possibly TRBD1 on 5 matching bases. This CDR3 has 16 amino acids. Trimming pared 4 bases from V and 4 bases from J, leaving 19 bases between. Germline V gene data show CDR1 as GTSNPN and CDR2 as SVGIG (reference sequence). Written as DNA, the CDR3 is TGTGCCTGGATACCGGGGCGGGGGGGTCTTAATGAAAAACTGTTTTTT. The encoded protein is CAWIPGRGGLNEKLFF.

The rearrangement links TRBV19 to TRBJ1-3; 7 bases fit TRBD1. After removal of 6 bases from V and 8 bases from J, the junction contained 7 bases not matched to a gene. CDR1 is LNHDA, CDR2 SQIVND, per germline (reference sequence). There are 13 residues in the CDR3. The CDR3 DNA sequence: TGTGCCAGTAGGAAAATTACAGGGGACACCATATATTTT. Translating it yields CASRKITGDTIYF.

The rearrangement joins TRBV6-1 to TRBJ2-6, with 12 nucleotides matching TRBD1. Per germline, CDR1 MNHNS and CDR2 SASEGT. V dropped 2 bases and J dropped 3; count of bases not matched to a gene: 14. The CDR3 extends over 21 amino acids. The CDR3 bases are TGTGCCAGCAGTGAAAGGGACGAACTTGGGACAGGGGGCTTTGGGGCCAACGTCCTGACTTTC. This translates into CASSERDELGTGGFGANVLTF.

The V gene is TRBV14, the J gene TRBJ1-1, with TRBD1 identical over 9 bases. Germline lookup yields CDR1 SGHDN and CDR2 FVKESK. This CDR3 has 15 residues. Losses at the gene ends were 5 bases for V and 4 bases for J; bases not matched to a gene: 8. CDR3 in DNA: TGTGCCAGCAGCACGTCGGACAGGGGCCGCACTGAAGCTTTCTTT. Translating it yields CASSTSDRGRTEAFF.

The chain recombines TRBV15 with TRBJ2-1, with TRBD1 matching 8 bases. The V gene end was trimmed by 4 bases and the J gene end by 0 bases; junction bases not matched to a gene: 5. Germline V lookup: CDR1 LNHNV, CDR2 YYDKDF (reference sequence). The length of the CDR3 is 16 residues. CDR3 bases: TGTGCCACCAGCAAAGGACAGGGAAGCTCCTACAATGAGCAGTTCTTC. The encoded protein is CATSKGQGSSYNEQFF.

The chain combines TRBV30 with TRBJ1-4; D gene unclear. This CDR3 has 11 amino acids. Germline V lookup: CDR1 GTSNPN, CDR2 SVGIG (reference sequence). Trimming cost V 7 bases and J 10 bases, with 13 bases left between them. The CDR3 DNA is TGTGCCTTGGTCTTAACTGGAAAACTGTTTTTT. This encodes CALVLTGKLFF.

The chain employs TRBV7-9 and TRBJ2-5; 8 bases align to TRBD1. Germline CDR1 is SEHNR and CDR2 is FQNEAQ (reference sequence). This CDR3 is 15 amino acids long. Trimming took 4 bases from V and 1 from J; bases not matched to a gene: 5. CDR3 residues: CASSWDRSLQETQYF. DNA for the CDR3: TGTGCCAGCAGCTGGGACAGGAGCCTCCAAGAGACCCAGTACTTC. Using reference TRBV7-9 and TRBJ2-5 for the parts outside the CDR3, the full variable domain is DTGVSQNPRHKITKRGQNVTFRCDPISEHNRLYWYRQTLGQGPEFLTYFQNEAQLEKSRLLSDRFSAERPKGSFSTLEIQRTEQGDSAMYLCASSWDRSLQETQYFGPGTRLLVL.

The J gene is TRBJ1-2, the V gene TRBV27, with 7 bases fitting TRBD1. Germline CDR1 MNHEY, CDR2 SMNVEV (reference sequence). This CDR3 spans 15 amino acids. With V trimmed by 6 bases and J by 4 bases, 11 bases remained unmatched. This chain's CDR3 is CASSLTGLPGYGYTF. The CDR3 nucleotides are TGTGCCAGCAGCTTGACAGGGCTTCCCGGCTATGGCTACACCTTC.

The gene calls are TRBV2 and TRBJ2-1, with 9 bases fitting TRBD2. The germline gives CDR1 SNHLY, CDR2 FYNNEI. Trimming removed 7 bases from V and 5 bases from J; junction bases left unmatched: 18. CDR3 length equals 18 residues. This CDR3 is CASTVVGSGRPEDNEQFF. The DNA for the CDR3 is TGTGCCAGCACCGTGGTCGGTAGCGGGAGACCCGAGGACAATGAGCAGTTCTTC.

V is TRBV11-3 and J is TRBJ1-1; D unclear. The germline V and J ends were trimmed by 0 bases and 5 bases, with 7 bases remaining between them. The CDR3 totals 13 residues. Germline V gene sequence: CDR1 SGHNT, CDR2 YENEEA. This CDR3 reads CASSLDPRTEAFF. CDR3 sequence (DNA): TGTGCCAGCAGCTTAGATCCGCGGACTGAAGCTTTCTTT. Complete variable domain (other parts from reference TRBV11-3 and TRBJ1-1): EAGVVQSPRYKIIEKKQPVAFWCNPISGHNTLYWYLQNLGQGPELLIRYENEEAVDDSQLPKDRFSAERLKGVDSTLKIQPAELGDSAVYLCASSLDPRTEAFFGQGTRLTVV.

The rearrangement links TRBV5-4 to TRBJ1-2, with D uncertain. The V end was cut by 4 bases, the J end by 4 bases, with 23 bases between. This CDR3 has 17 amino acids. Germline loops: CDR1 SGHNT, CDR2 YYREEE (reference sequence). CDR3 sequence: CASSIPKDGGRGYGYTF. DNA for the CDR3: TGTGCCAGCAGCATCCCTAAGGATGGAGGTCGGGGCTATGGCTACACCTTC.

This chain joins TRBV10-3 and TRBJ2-3; D perhaps matches TRBD1 (6 bases). Germline V gives CDR1 ENHRY, CDR2 SYGVKD. V was shortened by 10 bases and J by 0 bases, with 17 bases between the two germline ends. This CDR3 is built from 15 residues. This chain's CDR3 is CATTDRKSSTDTQYF. The CDR3 nucleotides are TGTGCCACGACAGACAGGAAATCTAGCACAGATACGCAGTATTTT.

The V and J genes are TRBV28 and TRBJ1-2; maybe TRBD1 (6 bases). This CDR3 spans 16 amino acids. The V and J ends lost 6 bases and 6 bases respectively, with 23 bases between them. The germline gives CDR1 MDHEN, CDR2 SYDVKM. CDR3 bases: TGTGCCAGCAGGTTCCACCGGGCAGGGGTATGGAATGGCTACACCTTC. It specifies CASRFHRAGVWNGYTF.

This clone has just a few counts. V is TRBV2 and J is TRBJ2-7; weak D call: TRBD1 (5 bases). V was pared by 5 bases and J by 2 bases, with 7 bases between. Germline V gives CDR1 SNHLY, CDR2 FYNNEI. The CDR3 has 12 amino acids. The CDR3 bases are TGTGCCAGCAGTAGGGGAACCTACGAGCAGTACTTC. Translation: CASSRGTYEQYF.

The rearrangement links TRBV10-3 to TRBJ1-6, with a tentative D call TRBD1 (6 bases). Between the trimmed V and J ends, which lost 6 bases and 10 bases, there was a span of 13 bases. The CDR3 contains 13 residues. The V gene's germline CDR1 is ENHRY and CDR2 SYGVKD. Here the CDR3 reads CAISKGGGSPLHF. CDR3 bases: TGTGCCATCAGCAAAGGGGGGGGGTCACCCCTCCACTTT.

This clone was observed a handful of times. V gene TRBV4-2 combines with J gene TRBJ1-4; 7 bases are a match to TRBD1. This CDR3 spans 16 amino acids. CDR1 is LGHNA, CDR2 YNFKEQ, per germline. Germline trimming cut 3 bases from V and 5 bases from J; bases unmatched to any gene: 9. The CDR3 sequence is CASSHLEQGPNEKLFF. CDR3 DNA sequence: TGTGCCAGCAGCCATCTCGAACAGGGGCCCAATGAAAAACTGTTTTTT.

V and J are TRBV29-1 and TRBJ2-7; 10 bases align to TRBD2. The CDR3 spans 14 residues. CDR1 is SQVTM and CDR2 is ANQGSEA in the germline V gene. V lost 5 bases to trimming and J lost 1 base; unmatched junction nucleotides: 5. The CDR3 DNA is TGCAGCGTTAAGGGACTAGCGAATTCCTACGAGCAGTACTTC. Protein sequence: CSVKGLANSYEQYF.